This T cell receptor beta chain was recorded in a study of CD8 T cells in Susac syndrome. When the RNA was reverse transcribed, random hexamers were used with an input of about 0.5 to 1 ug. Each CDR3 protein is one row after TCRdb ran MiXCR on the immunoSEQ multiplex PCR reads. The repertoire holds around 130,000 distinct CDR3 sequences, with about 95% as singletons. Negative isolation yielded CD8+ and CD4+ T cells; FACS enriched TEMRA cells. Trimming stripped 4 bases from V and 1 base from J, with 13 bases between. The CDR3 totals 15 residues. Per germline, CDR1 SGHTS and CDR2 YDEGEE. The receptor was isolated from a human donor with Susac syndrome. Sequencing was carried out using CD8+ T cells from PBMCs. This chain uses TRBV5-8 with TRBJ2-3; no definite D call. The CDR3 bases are TGTGCCAGCAGCAGGGAAGGGCAGGGCACAGATACGCAGTATTTT. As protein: CASSREGQGTDTQYF.